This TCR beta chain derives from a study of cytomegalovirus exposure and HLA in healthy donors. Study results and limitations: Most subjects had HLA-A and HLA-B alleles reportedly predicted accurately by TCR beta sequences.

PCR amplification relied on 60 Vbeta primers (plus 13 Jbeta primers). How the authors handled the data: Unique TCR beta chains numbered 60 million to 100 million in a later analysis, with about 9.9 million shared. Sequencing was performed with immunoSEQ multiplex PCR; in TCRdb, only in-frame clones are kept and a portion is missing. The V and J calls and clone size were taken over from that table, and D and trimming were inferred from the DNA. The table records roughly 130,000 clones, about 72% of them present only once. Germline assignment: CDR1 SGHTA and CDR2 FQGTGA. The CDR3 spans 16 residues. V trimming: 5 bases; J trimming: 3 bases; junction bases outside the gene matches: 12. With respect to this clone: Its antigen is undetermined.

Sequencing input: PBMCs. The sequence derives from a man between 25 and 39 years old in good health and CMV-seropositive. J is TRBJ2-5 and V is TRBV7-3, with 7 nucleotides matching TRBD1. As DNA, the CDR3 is TGTGCCAGCAGCCCCCGGGACAGCCACTCAGAAGAGACCCAGTACTTC. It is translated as CASSPRDSHSEETQYF.